Sequencing of this T cell receptor (beta chain) was carried out in a study of blood T cells in healthy people across ages. Regarding this clonotype: The antigen is not known.

The CDR3 is made up of 14 amino acids. CDR1 and CDR2 from the germline V gene are SGHVS and FQNEAQ. V lost 5 bases and J lost 4; bases outside the gene matches: 6. Researchers report isolating at least 7 million PBMCs per sample. Points from the study as a whole: Any changes in expanded clonotypes were possibly confounded, as donor CMV status remained unknown.

The second PCR ran about 6 to 12 cycles with a sample-barcoded 5' primer and J-beta primers. Every single cDNA molecule received a tag from a template-switch adaptor with 12 random nucleotides. Individual samples furnished no less than 2.5 million CDR3-containing paired-end reads apiece. From the 5' RACE reads, TCRdb called clonotypes with MiXCR, one entry per CDR3 protein. The sample has 1.5 million to 2 million distinct CDR3 sequences; roughly two fifths are singletons. Source material: blood. The chain combines TRBV7-8 with TRBJ1-2; 8 positions agree with TRBD1. This clonotype was obtained from a human donor in good health. CDR3 nucleotide sequence: TGTGCCAGCAGCCAGGGGGCAGGAACCTATGGCTACACCTTC. Translation: CASSQGAGTYGYTF.